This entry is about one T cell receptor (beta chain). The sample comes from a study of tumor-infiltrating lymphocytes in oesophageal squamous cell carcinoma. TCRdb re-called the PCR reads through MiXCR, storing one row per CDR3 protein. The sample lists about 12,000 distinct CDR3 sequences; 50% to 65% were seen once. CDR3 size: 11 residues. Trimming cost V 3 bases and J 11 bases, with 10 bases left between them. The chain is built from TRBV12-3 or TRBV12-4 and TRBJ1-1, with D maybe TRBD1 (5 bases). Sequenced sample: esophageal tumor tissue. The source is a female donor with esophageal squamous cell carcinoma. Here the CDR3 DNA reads TGTGCCAGCAGTTTTCTGGGGCTGGCTTTCTTT. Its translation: CASSFLGLAFF.